Below, 26 T cell receptor beta chains from the same sample are listed, as sequenced in a study of human T cells and chemical hapten exposure. MiXCR was run by TCRdb on the RACE reads, yielding one entry per CDR3 protein. The repertoire holds fewer than 50,000 distinct CDR3 sequences, with roughly 9.5% as singletons. As for time point: patch test 3, about 24 weeks after DPC sensitization. Treatment reported: therapeutic diphenylcyclopropenone sensitization with weekly scalp DPC. The authors extracted total RNA from unfractionated whole blood. The input for sequencing was whole blood, taken in connection with sensitization to the hapten diphenylcyclopropenone (DPC). These receptors were collected from a man in his fifties or sixties with alopecia areata. Some clones in this sample may be carry-over from other donors' samples.

As to this clonotype: A much larger clone lies one base from this, so it may be a read error. The chain carries TRBV28 and TRBJ2-7; 8 bases line up with TRBD1. From germline, CDR1 is MDHEN and CDR2 SYDVKM. CDR3 length: 13 amino acids. DNA of the CDR3: TGTGCCAGCCGGACAGGGCCTTCCTACGGGCAGTACTTC. This encodes CASRTGPSYGQYF.

In its sample, this clonotype was seen many times. This chain links TRBV30 with TRBJ1-6, with D maybe TRBD1 (5 bases). V shed 0 bases and J shed 0 bases, with 18 bases lying between them. The CDR3 consists of 19 residues. Looked up from germline, CDR1 is GTSNPN and CDR2 is SVGIG (reference sequence). The CDR3 DNA reads TGTGCCTGGAGTGTACAATCCTTTGGGGGGAGCTCCTATAATTCACCCCTCCACTTT. Its translation: CAWSVQSFGGSSYNSPLHF.

The chain joins TRBV10-3 to TRBJ2-1, with a possible D match to TRBD2 (5 bases). V lost 3 bases, J lost 8 bases, and 5 bases lay in between. This CDR3 region has 11 residues. The germline V gene encodes CDR1 ENHRY and CDR2 SYGVKD. This CDR3 is CAISDGDEQFF. In DNA, the CDR3 is TGTGCCATCAGTGACGGGGATGAGCAGTTCTTC.

This rearrangement joins TRBV9 to TRBJ2-5; tentatively, D is TRBD2 (6 bases). The length of the CDR3 is 17 residues. Germline V gene sequence: CDR1 SGDLS, CDR2 YYNGEE. V was cut by 4 bases and J by 4 bases, with 23 bases left in between. The CDR3 region has the DNA TGTGCCAGCAGCCCAAGATGGGGGGACCCCTTCGCAGAGACCCAGTACTTC. Translating gives CASSPRWGDPFAETQYF.

For this clonotype: With a much larger clone just one base away, this may be a read error. This chain connects TRBV20-1 to TRBJ2-1, with 7 nucleotides matching TRBD2. CDR3 size: 16 residues. Germline values: CDR1 DFQATT, CDR2 SNEGSKA (reference sequence). V lost 0 bases, J lost 9 bases, and 14 bases stayed unmatched. CDR3 residues: CSARDLRGSLRPEQFF. The CDR3, as DNA: TGCAGTGCTAGAGATTTACGCGGGAGCCTAAGGCCTGAGCAGTTCTTC.

This clonotype has a count of ten or more. The chain uses TRBV7-9 and TRBJ2-7, with D possibly TRBD2 on 6 matching bases. V lost 5 bases and J lost 2, with 13 bases in between. The CDR3 extends over 14 amino acids. In germline, CDR1 is SEHNR, CDR2 FQNEAQ (reference sequence). This CDR3 reads CASSPRDLTYEQYF. In DNA, the CDR3 is TGTGCCAGCAGCCCACGGGACTTAACCTACGAGCAGTACTTC.

This clonotype was seen at least ten times. The CDR3 protein is CAWGQGDYEQYF. CDR3 coding DNA: TGTGCCTGGGGACAGGGGGACTACGAGCAGTACTTC. The rearrangement uses TRBV30 and TRBJ2-7, with 10 bases fitting TRBD1. The V gene's germline CDR1 is GTSNPN and CDR2 SVGIG (reference sequence). The CDR3 contains 12 residues. V lost 5 bases and J lost 3; bases outside the gene matches: 1.

This clonotype was seen at least ten times. The V and J genes are TRBV6-2 or TRBV6-3 and TRBJ2-1; 7 bases line up with TRBD2. The CDR3 sequence is 17 residues long. The V and J ends lost 6 bases and 5 bases, in that order; junction bases with no gene match: 16. The V gene's germline CDR1 is MNHEY and CDR2 SVGEGT. The CDR3 region has the DNA TGTGCCAGCAGCCGACGCCCTTTTGCGGGAGAGGACAATGAGCAGTTCTTC. This sequence encodes CASSRRPFAGEDNEQFF.

This clonotype has ten or more counts. V is TRBV12-3 or TRBV12-4 and J is TRBJ1-4; D remains ambiguous. The CDR3 length is 16 residues. Trimming stripped 3 bases from V and 0 bases from J, with 11 bases between. The CDR3 sequence: CASSFGGFATNEKLFF. The CDR3 DNA is TGTGCCAGCAGTTTCGGAGGTTTCGCAACTAATGAAAAACTGTTTTTT.

This clonotype was counted at least ten times. This chain connects TRBV6-2 or TRBV6-3 to TRBJ2-5; D is undetermined. V was clipped by 7 bases and J by 5 bases, with 11 bases between them. Germline V gene data show CDR1 as MNHEY and CDR2 as SVGEGT. The CDR3 loop spans 12 amino acids. CDR3: CASNTVQETQYF. DNA of the CDR3: TGTGCCAGCAACACTGTTCAGGAGACCCAGTACTTC.

This clonotype was recorded a few times. In DNA, the CDR3 is TGTGCCAGCAGCGTACTCTCCGACAGGACCACTGAAGCTTTCTTT. Translation gives CASSVLSDRTTEAFF. The gene calls are TRBV9 and TRBJ1-1; a weak D match, TRBD1 (6 bases). The V end lost 1 base, the J end lost 4 bases, and 14 bases lay between the germline ends. The CDR3 is 15 amino acids. Germline V gives CDR1 SGDLS, CDR2 YYNGEE.

This clonotype was picked up a small number of times. This chain uses TRBV7-2 with TRBJ2-3; D unclear. Trimming left V 1 base short and J 5 bases short, with 7 bases between. Per germline, CDR1 SGHTA and CDR2 FQGNSA. The CDR3 runs to 13 residues. CDR3 DNA sequence: TGTGCCAGCAGCTTAGTCAACGGAGATACGCAGTATTTT. As protein: CASSLVNGDTQYF.

The chain is built from TRBV29-1 and TRBJ1-2, with TRBD1 as a possible D gene (6 bases). The V end was cut by 4 bases, the J end by 7 bases, with 13 bases between. This CDR3 contains 12 residues. The germline CDR1 and CDR2 sequences are SQVTM and ANQGSEA. The chain's CDR3 is CSVATGFSGYTF. DNA of the CDR3: TGCAGCGTTGCAACAGGGTTTTCTGGCTACACCTTC.

This clonotype was counted a few times. The chain has TRBV29-1 and TRBJ1-2; tentative D call: TRBD1 (6 bases). The V gene's germline CDR1 is SQVTM and CDR2 ANQGSEA. The ends were cut back, 5 bases at V and 0 bases at J, with 10 bases in the middle. The CDR3 has 13 residues. The CDR3 sequence: CSVTRQANYGYTF. For the CDR3, the DNA is TGCAGCGTTACCCGACAGGCTAACTATGGCTACACCTTC.

This clonotype was seen repeatedly, ten times or more. The chain has TRBV11-2 and TRBJ2-5; 7 bases align to TRBD1. Germline V gene sequence: CDR1 SGHAT, CDR2 FQNNGV. The length of the CDR3 is 14 residues. V was pared by 5 bases and J by 4 bases, with 7 bases of the junction left unmatched. CDR3 sequence (DNA): TGTGCCAGCAGCCCGGACAGGTTATCAGAGACCCAGTACTTC. Amino acids: CASSPDRLSETQYF. Variable domain in full (rest from reference TRBV11-2 and TRBJ2-5): EAGVAQSPRYKIIEKRQSVAFWCNPISGHATLYWYQQILGQGPKLLIQFQNNGVVDDSQLPKDRFSAERLKGVDSTLKIQPAKLEDSAVYLCASSPDRLSETQYFGPGTRLLVL.

In this sample, this clonotype turned up a few times. V is TRBV7-9 and J is TRBJ2-1; 12 positions agree with TRBD2. The V segment lost 3 bases and the J segment 6 bases; nucleotides outside the gene matches: 6. Germline V gene sequence: CDR1 SEHNR, CDR2 FQNEAQ (reference sequence). This CDR3 is built from 16 residues. DNA for the CDR3: TGTGCCAGCAGCTTCCCGACTAGCGGGAGTGTCAATGAGCAGTTCTTC. It encodes CASSFPTSGSVNEQFF.

This clonotype was counted only a few times. V is TRBV4-1 and J is TRBJ2-4; the D gene is possibly TRBD1 (7 bases). Germline CDR1 is MGHRA and CDR2 is YSYEKL. Deletions cut 1 base from V and 6 bases from J, with 16 bases between. The CDR3 consists of 16 residues. This chain's CDR3 is CASSQGGGGGTNIQYF. The CDR3 DNA follows: TGCGCCAGCAGCCAAGGTGGAGGAGGGGGCACAAACATTCAGTACTTC.

This chain connects TRBV5-1 to TRBJ2-7; TRBD2 aligns across 8 bases. V dropped 3 bases and J dropped 3; count of bases not matched to a gene: 8. CDR3 length: 15 amino acids. Germline lookup yields CDR1 SGHRS and CDR2 YFSETQ. The CDR3 spells CASSSSGGGLYEQYF. In nucleotides, the CDR3 is TGCGCCAGCAGCTCGAGCGGGGGAGGACTCTACGAGCAGTACTTC.

This chain links TRBV6-2 or TRBV6-3 with TRBJ2-5, with 8 bases aligning to TRBD1. CDR1 is MNHEY, CDR2 SVGEGT, per germline. The J segment lost 5 bases and the V segment lost 5 bases, leaving 4 bases of the junction unmatched. CDR3 length: 13 residues. The CDR3 is CASSLRDRETQYF. CDR3 sequence (DNA): TGTGCCAGCAGTCTCCGGGACAGGGAGACCCAGTACTTC.

This rearrangement joins TRBV29-1 to TRBJ1-1, with a weak D call TRBD1 (6 bases). This CDR3 has 11 amino acids. Germline lookup yields CDR1 SQVTM and CDR2 ANQGSEA. V gave up 7 bases and J gave up 12 bases, with 18 bases separating them. CDR3 in amino acids: CSGSINRVTFF. The CDR3 DNA reads as TGCAGCGGATCCATAAACAGGGTTACTTTCTTT.

This clonotype was seen repeatedly, ten times or more. This chain connects TRBV5-1 to TRBJ2-1; 13 positions agree with TRBD2. V shed 0 bases and J 8 bases; nucleotides not matched to a gene: 8. Looked up from germline, CDR1 is SGHRS and CDR2 is YFSETQ. The CDR3 has 17 residues. The CDR3 coding sequence is TGCGCCAGCAGCTTGGTGGCTGGGACTAGCGGGATTCATGAGCAGTTCTTC. It yields the protein CASSLVAGTSGIHEQFF.

There are many counts of this clonotype. The chain has TRBV24-1 and TRBJ2-3; unclear D gene. CDR1 and CDR2 from the germline V gene are KGHDR and SFDVKD. This CDR3 has 12 residues. V lost 4 bases and J 3 bases, leaving 4 bases between the germline ends. In nucleotides, the CDR3 is TGTGCCACCAGTGACCGGACAGATACGCAGTATTTT. This codes for CATSDRTDTQYF.

This clonotype was seen repeatedly, ten times or more. The J gene is TRBJ1-6, the V gene TRBV5-1; no clear D. The CDR3 is 14 amino acids. The germline CDR1 and CDR2 sequences are SGHRS and YFSETQ. The V end was cut by 0 bases, the J end by 6 bases, with 7 bases between. The CDR3 nucleotides are TGCGCCAGCAGCTTGGGACGGGGTAATTCACCCCTCCACTTT. It yields the protein CASSLGRGNSPLHF. The variable domain in full, completed from reference TRBV5-1 and TRBJ1-6, reads KAGVTQTPRYLIKTRGQQVTLSCSPISGHRSVSWYQQTPGQGLQFLFEYFSETQRNKGNFPGRFSGRQFSNSRSEMNVSTLELGDSALYLCASSLGRGNSPLHFGNGTRLTVT.

The chain has TRBV29-1 and TRBJ1-5; D gene ambiguous. The CDR3 covers 13 residues. The germline V and J ends were trimmed by 6 bases and 0 bases, with 9 bases remaining between them. From germline, CDR1 is SQVTM and CDR2 ANQGSEA. This CDR3 reads CSVTGNSNQPQHF. The CDR3 region has the DNA TGCAGCGTGACGGGGAATAGCAATCAGCCCCAGCATTTT.

Ten or more counts support this clonotype. The rearrangement links TRBV12-3 or TRBV12-4 to TRBJ2-5; 12 bases are a match to TRBD2. The CDR3 covers 14 residues. V shed 6 bases, J shed 5 bases, and the junction held 4 bases outside the gene matches. CDR3: CASRQTSGSETQYF. The CDR3 DNA reads TGTGCCAGCAGACAGACTAGCGGGAGTGAGACCCAGTACTTC.

The chain carries TRBV28 and TRBJ2-2, with 10 bases identical to TRBD2. Looked up from germline, CDR1 is MDHEN and CDR2 is SYDVKM. V trimming: 4 bases; J trimming: 6 bases; junction bases outside the gene matches: 11. CDR3 size: 17 residues. The CDR3 nucleotides are TGTGCCAGCAGTTCGCCTTCCGGACTAGCGGCCCCCGGGGAGCTGTTTTTT. Its translation is CASSSPSGLAAPGELFF.